This T cell receptor (beta chain) is from a study of T cell clones after liver transplantation. For the study at large: Subjects received no induction therapy and standard immunosuppression until randomization at 12-24 months post-transplant. Study outcomes and limitations: The donor-reactive repertoire was only partly measurable in a couple of subjects, lacking donor cells.

The assay was immunoSEQ multiplex PCR, and TCRdb's table has in-frame clones only and misses some. The sample includes over 55,000 clones, 70% of them seen just once. This clone is medium-sized within its sample. Antigen unknown. With V trimmed by 5 bases and J by 0 bases, 6 bases remained unmatched. Germline lookup yields CDR1 MNHNY and CDR2 SVGAGI (reference sequence). This CDR3 contains 15 residues. This specimen was CD4+ T cells from blood, taken at the 15-month timepoint. The sequence was collected from a human patient who received a liver transplant. Some of the T cells may derive from the graft donor. The chain employs TRBV6-6 and TRBJ1-1; 7 nucleotides agree with TRBD1. The CDR3 nucleotides are TGTGCCAGCAGTCGGGGGGGACAGATGAACACTGAAGCTTTCTTT. Encoded protein: CASSRGGQMNTEAFF.